A single sample gave rise to the 12 T cell receptor beta chains below, sequenced in a study of cytomegalovirus exposure and HLA in healthy donors. Sequenced by immunoSEQ multiplex PCR; TCRdb stores in-frame clones only, minus some. Of 130,000 or so clones detected, about 90% appear once; the ten largest clones hold 1.9%. The sequenced material came from PBMCs. These receptors all stem from a woman under 30 in good health and CMV-seronegative.

The CDR3: CASSHEAGRQYEQYF. Written as DNA, the CDR3 is TGTGCCAGCAGCCATGAGGCCGGGCGACAGTACGAGCAGTACTTC. V usage is TRBV7-6 and J usage is TRBJ2-7; D possibly corresponds to TRBD1 (5 bases). V gave up 5 bases and J gave up 4 bases, with 18 bases separating them. CDR1 is SGHVS and CDR2 is FNYEAQ in the germline V gene. The CDR3 runs 15 residues.

Only a few counts were recorded for this clone. The chain recombines TRBV19 with TRBJ2-7; D is perhaps TRBD1 (6 bases). V was shortened by 5 bases and J by 2 bases, with 13 bases between the two germline ends. Germline-derived CDR1 and CDR2 are LNHDA and SQIVND (reference sequence). CDR3 length equals 14 residues. CDR3 in amino acids: CASSGQFPPYEQYF. The CDR3 DNA sequence: TGTGCCAGTAGTGGACAGTTTCCACCCTACGAGCAGTACTTC.

This clone was observed a few times. The chain carries TRBV28 and TRBJ2-5, with 11 bases aligning to TRBD1. CDR1 is MDHEN, CDR2 SYDVKM, per germline. V gave up 9 bases and J gave up 2 bases; unmatched junction bases: 2. The CDR3 extends over 13 amino acids. The CDR3, as DNA: TGTGCCAGTCGGGACAGGGGGCAAGAGACCCAGTACTTC. It is translated as CASRDRGQETQYF.

The chain links TRBV5-1 to TRBJ2-5, with 8 bases matching TRBD1. Germline lookup yields CDR1 SGHRS and CDR2 YFSETQ. This CDR3 comprises 16 residues. V shed 3 bases and J 1 base; nucleotides not matched to a gene: 8. CDR3 coding DNA: TGCGCCAGCAGCTCCAACCGGGACAGGTTCCAAGAGACCCAGTACTTC. It is translated as CASSSNRDRFQETQYF.

This chain connects TRBV5-1 to TRBJ1-4; D might be TRBD1 (5 bases). The germline V and J ends were trimmed by 2 bases and 9 bases, with 20 bases remaining between them. This CDR3 has 16 residues. Germline assignment: CDR1 SGHRS and CDR2 YFSETQ. CDR3 in DNA: TGCGCCAGCAGCTTCTCCCTACCCGGACAAGAGCAAAAACTGTTTTTT. It is translated as CASSFSLPGQEQKLFF. The full variable domain, its missing parts supplied by reference TRBV5-1 and TRBJ1-4, is KAGVTQTPRYLIKTRGQQVTLSCSPISGHRSVSWYQQTPGQGLQFLFEYFSETQRNKGNFPGRFSGRQFSNSRSEMNVSTLELGDSALYLCASSFSLPGQEQKLFFGSGTQLSVL.

This clone was seen only once. This chain joins TRBV10-3 and TRBJ1-2; no clear D gene. Trimming shortened V by 5 bases and J by 5 bases, and 9 bases separated the two germline ends. This CDR3 is built from 12 residues. Germline CDR1 and CDR2: ENHRY and SYGVKD. CDR3 in amino acids: CAISPRGYGYTF. CDR3 nucleotides: TGTGCCATCAGTCCCCGAGGTTATGGCTACACCTTC.

This sequence joins TRBV28 and TRBJ2-1; 9 bases line up with TRBD1. The V and J ends lost 4 bases and 5 bases, in that order; junction bases with no gene match: 6. The CDR3 length is 15 residues. CDR1 and CDR2 from the germline V gene are MDHEN and SYDVKM. The CDR3 sequence: CASSSTGGLNNEQFF. In nucleotides, the CDR3 is TGTGCCAGCAGTTCAACAGGGGGCTTAAACAATGAGCAGTTCTTC.

The genes are TRBV10-2 and TRBJ1-4, with TRBD1 identical over 7 bases. Germline CDR1 and CDR2: WSHSY and SAAADI. The CDR3 is 13 residues long. With 6 bases clipped from V and 7 bases from J, the junction kept 5 bases outside the gene matches. The CDR3 sequence is CASRGTVAEKLFF. The CDR3 coding sequence is TGCGCCAGCAGGGGGACAGTAGCTGAAAAACTGTTTTTT.

J is TRBJ2-5 and V is TRBV27; 8 bases are a match to TRBD2. Trimming at V came to 5 bases and at J to 1 base, leaving 6 bases not matched to a gene. CDR1 is MNHEY, CDR2 SMNVEV, per germline (reference sequence). This CDR3 is 15 amino acids long. CDR3 in amino acids: CASSPIAGSQETQYF. The DNA for the CDR3 is TGTGCCAGCAGTCCGATAGCGGGGAGCCAAGAGACCCAGTACTTC.

A word on this clone: Other DNA sequences from this sample encode an identical CDR3 as well. This sequence joins TRBV27 and TRBJ2-7, with a tentative D call TRBD1 (5 bases). Trimming stripped 3 bases from V and 2 bases from J, with 11 bases between. The CDR3 covers 14 residues. Germline values: CDR1 MNHEY, CDR2 SMNVEV (reference sequence). DNA of the CDR3: TGTGCCAGCAGTTTCCAGGGCGCCCCCTACGAGCAGTACTTC. It codes for CASSFQGAPYEQYF.

This chain connects TRBV18 to TRBJ2-5; D gene uncertain. This CDR3 is built from 14 residues. CDR1 and CDR2 from the germline V gene are KGHSH and LQKENI. V lost 1 base to trimming and J lost 1 base, with 7 bases between them. For the CDR3, the DNA is TGTGCCAGCTCACCACAGTCTAGCCAAGAGACCCAGTACTTC. Translated, it gives CASSPQSSQETQYF.

V usage is TRBV9 and J usage is TRBJ2-7; possible D gene TRBD2, 6 bases. Trimming took 3 bases from V and 0 from J, leaving 13 bases between them. Germline V gene sequence: CDR1 SGDLS, CDR2 YYNGEE. This CDR3 region has 15 residues. CDR3: CASSGGTQTSYEQYF. The CDR3 DNA is TGTGCCAGCAGCGGCGGGACCCAAACCTCCTACGAGCAGTACTTC.